The text below deals with one T cell receptor beta chain. Trimming took 5 bases from V and 0 from J; bases not matched to a gene: 5. The germline V gene has CDR1 MDHEN and CDR2 SYDVKM. The CDR3 has 15 amino acids. The source of the sample is a study of shared clonotypes between healthy human individuals. When replicate PCRs were run on sorted subsets, they used around 0.2 ug DNA, about 31,000 T cell genomes. Here immunoSEQ multiplex PCR was the method, and the copy in TCRdb shows in-frame clones only, minus some. The sample yields about a million clones, 70% to 85% seen once. V gene TRBV28 combines with J gene TRBJ2-3, with 7 bases fitting TRBD2. The sequence came from a man aged 18 to 29 in good health. Some clones in this sample may be carry-over from other donors' samples. Sequencing input: memory CD4+ T cells from PBMCs. Subset here: CD45RA-negative fraction. The CDR3 reads CASSGRGRSTDTQYF. The CDR3 DNA follows: TGTGCCAGCAGTGGGCGGGGGAGAAGCACAGATACGCAGTATTTT.